The clone carrying this T cell receptor beta chain has more than one count but fewer than ten. What it recognizes is unknown. This sample stems from a study of beta chain features in type 1 diabetes. The whole isolated RNA underwent reverse transcription, so sequencing captured expressed TCRB transcripts. Libraries were prepared by immunoSEQ multiplex PCR; TCRdb keeps only in-frame clonotypes and omits some of them. The table lists around 300,000 clones, about 15% of them singletons, with approximately 0.015% in the top ten. Regarding the study as a whole: Type 1 diabetes patients had moderately but significantly shorter TCRB CDR3s in all four CD4+ subsets.

V shed 1 base and J shed 8 bases, with 9 bases lying between them. The CDR3 is 13 amino acids. Germline CDR1 reads MNHEY; CDR2 reads SVGAGI. Sequenced input: naive CD4+ T cells from blood. The TCR was taken from a man aged 18-30 years with type 1 diabetes. The chain links TRBV6-5 to TRBJ1-5; no definite D call. The CDR3: CASSYFNGEPQHF. The DNA of the CDR3 is TGTGCCAGCAGTTACTTCAACGGAGAGCCCCAGCATTTT.